A selection of T cell receptor beta chains follows, all from one sample in a study of blood T cell repertoires in COVID-19. The repertoire was sequenced with immunoSEQ multiplex PCR; TCRdb's copy has only in-frame clones and lacks some. The repertoire holds about 88,000 clones, with over 65% as singletons. Material for sequencing was peripheral blood. Receptors were obtained from a woman aged 70 to 79 with acute or convalescent COVID-19. The CDR3 runs from the conserved cysteine through the conserved F or W. A D gene is named only where the DNA matches it firmly. Expanded clones are given a class, and other clones once, few, many or no size at all.

j_call	v_call	clone_size	d_call	cdr3_nt	cdr3_aa
TRBJ2-2	TRBV6-2/TRBV6-3	NA	TRBD1	TGTGCCAGCAGTTATATCAGGGGGCGCGACACCGGGGAGCTGTTTTTT	CASSYIRGRDTGELFF
TRBJ2-1	TRBV19	NA	TRBD2	TGTGCCAGTAGTGCAGGGACTAGCGGGATGGTCGATGAGCAGTTCTTC	CASSAGTSGMVDEQFF
TRBJ2-1	TRBV30	NA	NA	TGTGCCTGGAGTCCGCAGGGCAATGAGCAGTTCTTC	CAWSPQGNEQFF
TRBJ2-5	TRBV4-1	NA	NA	TGCGCCAGCAGCACGTACTATCTAGAGACCCAGTACTTC	CASSTYYLETQYF
TRBJ2-2	TRBV4-2	NA	TRBD1	TGTGCCAGCAGCTCGGGGACAGGGAGGAACACCGGGGAGCTGTTTTTT	CASSSGTGRNTGELFF
TRBJ2-5	TRBV11-2	NA	TRBD2	TGTGCCAGCAGCTATCCCGGCGGGGGGCCTAGAGGGACCCAGTACTTC	CASSYPGGGPRGTQYF
TRBJ2-3	TRBV24-1	NA	NA	TGTGCCACCAGTATCAGCGGAGGCACAGATACGCAGTATTTT	CATSISGGTDTQYF
TRBJ2-3	TRBV29-1	NA	TRBD2	TGCAGCGTTAATCCGGGACTAGCAGAGGATACGCAGTATTTT	CSVNPGLAEDTQYF
TRBJ1-1	TRBV19	few	TRBD1	TGTGCCAGTAGGGCCCCGGACAGGGTCACTGAAGCTTTCTTT	CASRAPDRVTEAFF
TRBJ1-2	TRBV30	NA	NA	TGTGCCTGGGGGAGAACAGGGCTCTATGGCTACACCTTC	CAWGRTGLYGYTF
TRBJ1-5	TRBV5-4	once	NA	TGTGCCAGCAGCCTCAGGGGTAGCAATCAGCCCCAGCATTTT	CASSLRGSNQPQHF
TRBJ2-5	TRBV11-3	NA	NA	TGTGCCAGCAGCTTAGATCCCCGGGAGACCCAGTACTTC	CASSLDPRETQYF
TRBJ2-2	TRBV21-1	NA	NA	TGTGCCAGCAGCAGGGGGCGCGGCGGGGAGCTGTTTTTT	CASSRGRGGELFF
TRBJ2-1	TRBV21-1	NA	NA	TGTGCCACCCGGGGGACCGGGGGGGGCTACAATGAGCAGTTCTTC	CATRGTGGGYNEQFF
TRBJ1-1	TRBV6-5	few	NA	TGTGCCAGCAGCAGGGGCGGTGAAGCTTTCTTT	CASSRGGEAFF
TRBJ1-4	TRBV9	NA	NA	TGTGCCAGCATCACCCCCACAGGGCAAGGGCCTCCCAGTAGTCTGTTTTTT	CASITPTGQGPPSSLFF
TRBJ2-6	TRBV11-3	NA	NA	TGTGCCAGCAGCTTTAATATCGGGAACTCTGGGGCCAACGTCCTGACTTTC	CASSFNIGNSGANVLTF
TRBJ2-5	TRBV19	NA	TRBD1	TGTGCCAGTAGTCCCCGCCCCGGGACAGGGGATATGAAGACCCAGTACTTC	CASSPRPGTGDMKTQYF
TRBJ1-1	TRBV12-3/TRBV12-4	once	TRBD1	TGTGCCAGCAGTCCCGACAGGGTTGCGGAAGCTTTCTTT	CASSPDRVAEAFF
TRBJ1-5	TRBV28	NA	NA	TGTGCCAGCAGTTTATTCGGCACGGCGGGACAGCCCCAGCATTTT	CASSLFGTAGQPQHF
TRBJ2-1	TRBV7-9	NA	TRBD2	TGTGCCAGCAGCTTATGGGCGGGGGGGCGCTCAAATGAGCAGTTCTTC	CASSLWAGGRSNEQFF
TRBJ1-4	TRBV7-9	NA	NA	TGTGCCAGCAGCTTAGTCCAGGGGCTGGTTGAAAAACTGTTTTTT	CASSLVQGLVEKLFF
TRBJ1-1	TRBV30	NA	NA	TGTGCCTGGAGTCGTCCCGGGGAACGAACTGAAGCTTTCTTT	CAWSRPGERTEAFF